This TCR beta chain derives from a study of blood T cell repertoires in COVID-19. The protocol was immunoSEQ multiplex PCR, while the TCRdb copy is restricted to in-frame clones and leaves out a portion. The sample includes 180,000 or so clones, roughly 82% of them seen just once. Germline V gene lookup returns CDR1 MNHEY and CDR2 SMNVEV (reference sequence). The CDR3 has 15 residues. Trimming left V 3 bases short and J 1 base short, with 11 bases between. This clone was seen only a few times. The origin of this receptor is a man aged 50 to 59 who had recovered from COVID-19. The sequencing sample was made of PBMCs or T cells enriched from blood (not recorded which). The chain has TRBV27 and TRBJ2-3; D not resolved. This chain's CDR3 is CASSFLSVGTDTQYF. The CDR3 coding sequence is TGTGCCAGCAGTTTCCTCTCAGTTGGCACAGATACGCAGTATTTT.